A selection of T cell receptor beta chains follows, all from one sample in a study of T cells in Graves' hyperthyroidism and ophthalmopathy. TCRdb reanalysed the multiplex PCR reads using MiXCR and keeps one entry per CDR3 protein. The repertoire includes fewer than 350,000 distinct CDR3 sequences, around 13% of them detected once, and roughly 7.9% sits in the top ten. The specimen sequenced was blood. Receptor source: a woman in her thirties or forties with Graves' hyperthyroidism. Both conserved end residues are part of each CDR3. A D gene is named only where the DNA matches it firmly. Clone size is shown for a subset of rows, as once, few, many or a class of expanded clone.

TRBV28,-,TRBJ2-7,many,CASSFRGLSYEQYF,TGTGCCAGCAGTTTTAGGGGACTGTCCTACGAGCAGTACTTC
TRBV12-3/TRBV12-4,-,TRBJ1-1,many,CASSGHRNTEAFF,TGTGCCAGCAGTGGACATCGGAACACTGAAGCTTTCTTT
TRBV2,TRBD1,TRBJ2-5,many,CASPGTAQETQYF,TGTGCCAGCCCGGGGACAGCCCAAGAGACCCAGTACTTC
TRBV4-1,-,TRBJ2-1,few,CASSQGGESNEQFF,TGCGCCAGCAGCCAAGGGGGGGAATCCAATGAGCAGTTCTTC
TRBV7-9,-,TRBJ1-4,few,CAGGAGATEKLFF,TGTGCCGGGGGGGCAGGGGCGACTGAAAAACTGTTTTTT
TRBV28,TRBD1,TRBJ2-7,many,CASSLTGTGGSEQYF,TGTGCCAGCAGTTTAACCGGGACAGGGGGCAGTGAGCAGTACTTC
TRBV20-1,-,TRBJ1-2,many,CSAKRDTGLYGYTF,TGCAGTGCAAAGCGGGACACGGGGCTTTATGGCTACACCTTC
TRBV2,-,TRBJ2-1,many,CASSDRTVGVNEQFF,TGTGCCAGCAGTGATCGGACAGTCGGGGTCAATGAGCAGTTCTTC
TRBV19,-,TRBJ2-7,-,CASPLREQYF,TGTGCCAGCCCGTTACGGGAGCAGTACTTC
TRBV6-1,TRBD1,TRBJ2-7,many,CASSDGTGGSYEQYF,TGTGCCAGCAGTGACGGGACAGGGGGCTCCTACGAGCAGTACTTC
TRBV19,-,TRBJ2-3,few,CASSILDTQYF,TGTGCCAGTAGTATCCTCGATACGCAGTATTTT
TRBV24-1,-,TRBJ1-2,many,CATSDIYGYTF,TGTGCCACCAGCGACATCTATGGCTACACCTTC
TRBV3-1,-,TRBJ1-2,many,CASSQDDRAGGYTF,TGTGCCAGCAGCCAAGATGACCGGGCTGGTGGCTACACCTTC
TRBV6-1,-,TRBJ1-5,many,CASRPTGFGDQPQHF,TGTGCCAGCAGGCCCACAGGGTTTGGTGATCAGCCCCAGCATTTT
TRBV7-8,TRBD1,TRBJ2-3,many,CASSYRGADTQYF,TGTGCCAGCAGCTACAGGGGCGCAGATACGCAGTATTTT
TRBV19,-,TRBJ2-5,-,CASSIRVQETQYF,TGTGCCAGTAGTATCCGGGTACAAGAGACCCAGTACTTC
TRBV6-1,-,TRBJ2-5,many,CASSSDNSQETQYF,TGTGCCAGCAGTTCGGACAATTCCCAAGAGACCCAGTACTTC
TRBV19,TRBD1,TRBJ2-7,many,CASSLLPGQGLYEQYF,TGTGCCAGTAGTCTTCTCCCGGGACAGGGCTTGTACGAGCAGTACTTC
TRBV3-1,-,TRBJ2-2,many,CASSDLPNTGELFF,TGTGCCAGCTCCGATTTGCCGAACACCGGGGAGCTGTTTTTT
TRBV4-2,-,TRBJ1-1,few,CASSHPGTVNTEAFF,TGTGCCAGCAGCCATCCCGGGACGGTGAACACTGAAGCTTTCTTT
TRBV12-3/TRBV12-4,-,TRBJ1-1,many,CASSLMGSNTEAFF,TGTGCCAGCAGCCTGATGGGTTCGAATACTGAAGCTTTCTTT
TRBV24-1,TRBD2,TRBJ2-1,many,CATRDGGSGKGEQFF,TGTGCCACCAGGGATGGAGGTAGCGGGAAGGGTGAGCAGTTCTTC
TRBV20-1,TRBD1,TRBJ2-7,many,CSGGQGGPRLYEQYF,TGCAGCGGCGGACAGGGGGGCCCTCGCCTCTACGAGCAGTACTTC
TRBV12-3/TRBV12-4,-,TRBJ1-6,many,CASSRGRSPLHF,TGTGCCAGCAGTCGGGGCCGTTCACCCCTCCACTTT
TRBV7-9,-,TRBJ2-7,many,CASSPDRLPYEQYF,TGTGCCAGCAGCCCCGACAGGTTACCCTACGAGCAGTACTTC
TRBV28,TRBD1,TRBJ1-6,many,CASSQGTANFYNSPLHF,TGTGCCAGCAGTCAGGGGACAGCAAATTTCTATAATTCACCCCTCCACTTT
TRBV19,TRBD2,TRBJ2-3,many,CASLAGNTDTQYF,TGTGCCAGTCTAGCGGGGAACACAGATACGCAGTATTTT
TRBV5-1,-,TRBJ2-1,many,CASRGDTSLNEQFF,TGCGCCAGTCGAGGGGACACTAGTCTCAATGAGCAGTTCTTC
TRBV30,-,TRBJ1-5,-,CAWSVLGNQPQHF,TGTGCCTGGAGTGTACTAGGCAATCAGCCCCAGCATTTT
TRBV18,TRBD2,TRBJ2-1,-,CASSARTSGSNEQFF,TGTGCCAGCTCAGCCCGGACTAGCGGGAGCAATGAGCAGTTCTTC
TRBV5-1,TRBD1,TRBJ2-7,many,CASSRGQVAPSTEQYF,TGCGCCAGCAGCCGGGGACAGGTGGCTCCGTCCACCGAGCAGTACTTC
TRBV4-2,-,TRBJ2-2,few,CASSQVGGSGTGELFF,TGTGCCAGCAGCCAAGTGGGGGGATCGGGCACCGGGGAGCTGTTTTTT
TRBV24-1,TRBD2,TRBJ2-3,many,CATSDSSGSRNTQYF,TGTGCCACCAGTGATTCTAGCGGGAGTCGAAATACGCAGTATTTT
TRBV30,TRBD1,TRBJ1-5,-,CAWGQGGNQPQHF,TGTGCCTGGGGACAGGGAGGGAATCAGCCCCAGCATTTT
TRBV29-1,TRBD1,TRBJ1-1,-,CSGHRGLNTEAFF,TGCAGCGGACACAGGGGGCTGAACACTGAAGCTTTCTTT
TRBV20-1,-,TRBJ2-7,many,CSAQGTGGVEQYF,TGCAGTGCCCAGGGTACAGGGGGGGTCGAGCAGTACTTC
TRBV28,TRBD1,TRBJ2-7,many,CASSLTSGTGTYEQYF,TGTGCCAGCAGTCTCACCTCCGGGACAGGGACCTACGAGCAGTACTTC
TRBV15,-,TRBJ2-1,many,CATSRDTRQYYNEQFF,TGTGCCACCAGCAGAGATACCAGGCAATATTACAATGAGCAGTTCTTC
TRBV20-1,TRBD2,TRBJ2-3,few,CSADGTSGSIWRGDTQYF,TGCAGTGCAGACGGTACTAGCGGGAGTATTTGGAGGGGAGATACGCAGTATTTT
TRBV25-1,-,TRBJ2-5,-,CASSKDPQETQYF,TGTGCCAGCAGCAAGGATCCGCAAGAGACCCAGTACTTC
TRBV12-3/TRBV12-4,-,TRBJ2-7,-,CASSSGGGVYEQYF,TGTGCCAGCAGTTCTGGGGGGGGCGTATACGAGCAGTACTTC
TRBV2,TRBD1,TRBJ1-5,-,CASRQGGYSNQPQHF,TGTGCCAGCAGACAGGGGGGTTATAGCAATCAGCCCCAGCATTTT